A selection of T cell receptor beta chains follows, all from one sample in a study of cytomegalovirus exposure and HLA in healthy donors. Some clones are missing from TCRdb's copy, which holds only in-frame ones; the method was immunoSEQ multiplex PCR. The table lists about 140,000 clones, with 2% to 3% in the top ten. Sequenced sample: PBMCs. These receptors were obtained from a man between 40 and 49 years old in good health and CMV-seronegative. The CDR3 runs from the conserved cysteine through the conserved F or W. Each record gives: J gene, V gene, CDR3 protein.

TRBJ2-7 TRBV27 CASSLGGGGSYEQYF
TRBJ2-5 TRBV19 CASSKTGALQETQYF
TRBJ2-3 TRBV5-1 CASRVAGGPEDTQYF
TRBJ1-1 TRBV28 CASKGQLNTEAFF
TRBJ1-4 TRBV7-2 CASSLQAVRTNEKLFF
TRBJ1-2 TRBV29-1 CSVGGQGNWANYGYTF
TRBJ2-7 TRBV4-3 CASSLGGTGHYEQYF
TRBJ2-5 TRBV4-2 CASSQGPSRGEETQYF
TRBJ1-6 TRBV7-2 CASSRWGGFNNSPLHF
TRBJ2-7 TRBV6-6 CASSYSGTQYF
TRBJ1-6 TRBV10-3 CAISMNRVRGDSPLHF
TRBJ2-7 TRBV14 CASSRYRGLWGYEQYF
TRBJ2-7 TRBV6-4 CAGATSGGRRVKRVAYEQYF
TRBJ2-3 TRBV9 CASSGLAYRTDTQYF
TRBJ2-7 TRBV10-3 CAISESTLAQSSYEQYF
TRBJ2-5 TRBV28 CASSLRQLGETQYF
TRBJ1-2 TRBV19 CASTPLQGRYGYTF
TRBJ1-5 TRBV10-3 CAISDRGINQPQHF
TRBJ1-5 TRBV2 CASNQQGTGQPQHF
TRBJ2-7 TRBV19 CASRALGSEQYF
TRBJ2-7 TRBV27 CASSRSPGQNTYEQYF
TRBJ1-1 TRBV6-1 CASMEDTEAFF
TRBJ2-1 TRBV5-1 CASSSGLNNEQFF
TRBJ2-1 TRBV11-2 CASSSGVASYNEQFF
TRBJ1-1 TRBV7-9 CASSLMGQGSIEAFF
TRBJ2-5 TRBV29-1 CSVDGLAGGRPYF
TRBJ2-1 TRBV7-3 CASSLNGQGSYNEQFF
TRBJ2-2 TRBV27 CASSPPGVNTGELFF
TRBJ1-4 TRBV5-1 CASSQTGGATNEKLFF
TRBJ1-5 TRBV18 CASSPSSPGDQPQHF
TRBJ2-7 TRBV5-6 CASSFERSSYEQYF
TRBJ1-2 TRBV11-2 CASSWGQGLKSYTF